This T cell receptor beta chain was captured in a study of early T cells in non-severe SARS-CoV-2 infection. This CDR3 has 14 amino acids. Germline CDR1 is SGHKS and CDR2 is YYEKEE (reference sequence). V shed 1 base and J shed 6 bases, with 11 bases lying between them. This clonotype was seen many times. No antigen is known for it. General study findings and limits: Database matching using VDJdb favored anti-spike CD8 responses, with private and CD4 specificities left missing.

TCRdb re-called the 5' RACE reads through MiXCR, storing one row per CDR3 protein. The sample includes about 58,000 distinct CDR3 sequences, around 11% seen only once; the top ten take more than 3.5%. J is TRBJ2-1 and V is TRBV5-5; no clear D gene. The TCR was taken from an adult who was a healthcare worker with PCR-confirmed SARS-CoV-2 infection or an uninfected control (not recorded which). The source material was whole blood. CDR3 coding DNA: TGTGCCAGCAGCTTGCACCTAGAATTCAATGAGCAGTTCTTC. This translates into CASSLHLEFNEQFF.